These 25 T cell receptor beta chains were all obtained from the same sample, sequenced in a study of molecular identifiers for immune sequencing clone quantification. TCRdb itself ran the PCR reads through MiXCR, one entry per CDR3 protein. Among tens of thousands of distinct CDR3 sequences listed, roughly 38% were seen once. The sequenced sample was naive CD8+ T cells from blood, with Jurkat cell RNA spiked in. Subset described: FACS-sorted CD8+CD4-CCR7+CD45RA+ naive T cells. These receptors came from a human donor in good health. Some libraries in this study had Jurkat cell RNA spiked in.

This clonotype occurred once. This may stem from a read error, because a much larger clone lies one nucleotide away. The chain is built from TRBV9 and TRBJ1-1; possibly TRBD1 for D (5 bases). The CDR3 has 13 residues. Germline V lookup: CDR1 SGDLS, CDR2 YYNGEE. V was pared by 0 bases and J by 3 bases, with 6 bases between. CDR3 sequence: CASSVVGDTEAFF. The CDR3 DNA sequence: TGTGCCAGCAGCGTAGTAGGGGACACTGAAGCTTTCTTT.

This clonotype was seen many times. V gene TRBV28 combines with J gene TRBJ1-1, with D perhaps TRBD1 (5 bases). The CDR3 has 13 residues. Trimming stripped 6 bases from V and 0 bases from J, with 8 bases between. The germline CDR1 and CDR2 sequences are MDHEN and SYDVKM. CDR3 in DNA: TGTGCCAGCAGGGACACTATGAACACTGAAGCTTTCTTT. Protein: CASRDTMNTEAFF.

This chain connects TRBV11-3 to TRBJ2-1; D not certain. Germline V gene sequence: CDR1 SGHNT, CDR2 YENEEA. This CDR3 has 15 amino acids. V was cut by 2 bases and J by 2 bases, with 10 bases left in between. The CDR3 here is CASSLTVRPYNEQFF. CDR3 bases: TGTGCCAGCAGCTTAACGGTTCGGCCCTACAATGAGCAGTTCTTC.

The CDR3 DNA reads TGCGCCAGCAGCCAAGACTGGGAATGGGAGACCCAGTACTTC. Translation: CASSQDWEWETQYF. The chain has TRBV4-3 and TRBJ2-5; D uncertain. This CDR3 has 14 amino acids. Germline assignment: CDR1 LGHNA and CDR2 YSLEER. V gave up 0 bases and J gave up 5 bases, with 10 bases separating them.

The sample holds many counts of this clonotype. The V gene is TRBV7-6, the J gene TRBJ2-7; TRBD1 is a possible D gene (6 bases). This CDR3 has 13 residues. In germline, CDR1 is SGHVS, CDR2 FNYEAQ. The ends were cut back, 5 bases at V and 2 bases at J, with 10 bases in the middle. CDR3 nucleotide sequence: TGTGCCAGCAGCGCGGACAGCGCCTACGAGCAGTACTTC. It is translated as CASSADSAYEQYF.

The chain links TRBV5-8 to TRBJ2-3; 7 positions match TRBD2. V trimming: 6 bases; J trimming: 2 bases; junction bases outside the gene matches: 12. Germline V gene lookup returns CDR1 SGHTS and CDR2 YDEGEE. This CDR3 region has 16 residues. CDR3 region: CASTYGVLAATDTQYF. CDR3 bases: TGTGCCAGCACCTATGGAGTGCTAGCGGCCACAGATACGCAGTATTTT.

The V and J genes are TRBV6-5 and TRBJ2-7; the D gene is possibly TRBD1 (6 bases). The CDR3 has 12 amino acids. Trimming took off 6 bases at V and 5 bases at J, with 11 bases between the two ends. Per germline, CDR1 MNHEY and CDR2 SVGAGI. CDR3 sequence reads: CASSVTGNEQYF. The CDR3 DNA sequence: TGTGCCAGCAGCGTCACAGGGAACGAGCAGTACTTC.

The chain is built from TRBV28 and TRBJ2-7; D is unclear. The CDR3 is 12 residues long. Trimming took 11 bases from V and 4 from J, leaving 15 bases between them. CDR1 and CDR2 from the germline V gene are MDHEN and SYDVKM. CDR3 coding DNA: TGTGCCGAAGGTCCAGGAGTATACGAGCAGTACTTC. It specifies CAEGPGVYEQYF.

DNA for the CDR3: TGTGCCAGCAGTTTTTACACCTACGAGCAGTACTTC. This codes for CASSFYTYEQYF. This sequence joins TRBV28 and TRBJ2-7; D gene ambiguous. Trimming shortened V by 3 bases and J by 2 bases, and 5 bases separated the two germline ends. The CDR3 has 12 amino acids. Germline CDR1 reads MDHEN; CDR2 reads SYDVKM.

This clonotype occurred a few times. This rearrangement joins TRBV23-1 to TRBJ2-2; 9 nucleotides line up with TRBD1. TRBV23-1 is marked as an open reading frame, function uncertain. The CDR3 is 15 residues long. V shed 8 bases, J shed 6 bases, and the junction held 10 bases outside the gene matches. As DNA, the CDR3 is TGCGCCAGCGAAAACAGGGGGCGACCCCCCGGGGAGCTGTTTTTT. Residues: CASENRGRPPGELFF.

This clonotype was seen repeatedly, ten times or more. The chain couples TRBV6-5 to TRBJ1-4, with D possibly being TRBD1 (6 bases). Germline CDR1 reads MNHEY; CDR2 reads SVGAGI. Trimming cost V 6 bases and J 7 bases, with 9 bases left between them. The CDR3 runs 12 residues. CDR3 sequence: CASRGGLEKLFF. CDR3 DNA: TGTGCCAGCAGAGGGGGGCTTGAAAAACTGTTTTTT.

The sample holds many counts of this clonotype. The V and J genes are TRBV28 and TRBJ1-5; D remains unclear. Per the germline V gene, CDR1 is MDHEN and CDR2 is SYDVKM. Deletions cut 4 bases from V and 7 bases from J, with 11 bases between. CDR3 size: 13 residues. The CDR3 region has the DNA TGTGCCAGCAGTTCAAGAGATCAACAGCCCCAGCATTTT. It translates to CASSSRDQQPQHF. Supplemented by reference TRBV28 and TRBJ1-5, the full variable domain reads DVKVTQSSRYLVKRTGEKVFLECVQDMDHENMFWYRQDPGLGLRLIYFSYDVKMKEKGDIPEGYSVSREKKERFSLILESASTNQTSMYLCASSSRDQQPQHFGDGTRLSIL.

Points on this clonotype: A read error may explain this, as a much larger clone is one base away. V usage is TRBV6-2 or TRBV6-3 and J usage is TRBJ2-7, with D perhaps TRBD2 (5 bases). In germline, CDR1 is MNHEY, CDR2 SVGEGT. CDR3 size: 11 residues. CDR3 region: CAGSYGSRREF. Here the CDR3 DNA reads TGTGCCGGCAGTTACGGTTCTAGAAGGGAGTTC.

The rearrangement uses TRBV20-1 and TRBJ1-2; possible D gene TRBD1, 6 bases. V was trimmed by 6 bases and J by 0 bases, leaving 17 bases between them. This CDR3 region has 15 residues. Germline CDR1 is DFQATT and CDR2 is SNEGSKA (reference sequence). The CDR3 sequence: CSAPPGTLANYGYTF. CDR3 DNA: TGCAGTGCCCCTCCCGGGACACTAGCTAACTATGGCTACACCTTC.

The sample holds many counts of this clonotype. J is TRBJ2-7 and V is TRBV20-1, with 9 nucleotides matching TRBD1. The trim removed 3 bases at V and 4 bases at J, leaving 7 bases unmatched. The CDR3 totals 14 residues. CDR1 and CDR2 from the germline V gene are DFQATT and SNEGSKA (reference sequence). The CDR3 here is CSARKKDRGYEQYF. Written as DNA, the CDR3 is TGCAGTGCTAGGAAAAAGGACAGGGGATACGAGCAGTACTTC.

The V and J genes are TRBV7-6 and TRBJ2-6; D remains ambiguous. This CDR3 spans 15 amino acids. V was shortened by 5 bases and J by 0 bases, with 8 bases between the two germline ends. Germline V gives CDR1 SGHVS, CDR2 FNYEAQ. The DNA for the CDR3 is TGTGCCAGCAGCCAGGACGCCTCTGGGGCCAACGTCCTGACTTTC. Encoded protein: CASSQDASGANVLTF. The full variable domain, in which reference TRBV7-6 and TRBJ2-6 provide the parts outside the CDR3, is GAGVSQSPRYKVTKRGQDVALRCDPISGHVSLYWYRQALGQGPEFLTYFNYEAQQDKSGLPNDRFSAERPEGSISTLTIQRTEQRDSAMYRCASSQDASGANVLTFGAGSRLTVL.

The genes are TRBV6-5 and TRBJ2-1, with 7 bases lining up with TRBD1. Germline V lookup: CDR1 MNHEY, CDR2 SVGAGI. CDR3 length: 15 amino acids. The J segment lost 8 bases and the V segment lost 2 bases, leaving 9 bases of the junction unmatched. The CDR3 sequence is CASSYPGGGPDEQFF. CDR3 DNA: TGTGCCAGCAGTTACCCAGGGGGTGGCCCCGATGAGCAGTTCTTC.

This clonotype was detected many times. This rearrangement joins TRBV4-1 to TRBJ2-7, with D unclear. The germline CDR1 and CDR2 sequences are MGHRA and YSYEKL. CDR3 length: 14 residues. The V and J ends lost 4 bases and 2 bases respectively, with 12 bases between them. The CDR3 region has the DNA TGCGCCAGCAGCCCCCCGGTTCGCGCCTACGAGCAGTACTTC. Its protein is CASSPPVRAYEQYF.

This clonotype was seen ten or more times. This chain links TRBV5-6 with TRBJ2-7; D assignment may be TRBD1 or TRBD2 (5 bases each). The V end lost 4 bases, the J end lost 3 bases, and 11 bases lay between the germline ends. CDR1 is SGHDT and CDR2 is YYEEEE in the germline V gene. This CDR3 contains 13 residues. CDR3 in DNA: TGTGCCAGCAGCCCGGGACGTGTCTACGAGCAGTACTTC. Its protein product is CASSPGRVYEQYF. The whole variable domain, filled in from reference TRBV5-6 and TRBJ2-7, reads DAGVTQSPTHLIKTRGQQVTLRCSPKSGHDTVSWYQQALGQGPQFIFQYYEEEERQRGNFPDRFSGHQFPNYSSELNVNALLLGDSALYLCASSPGRVYEQYFGPGTRLTVT.

The table lists this clonotype with a few counts. The chain combines TRBV20-1 with TRBJ2-4; D unclear. There are 12 residues in the CDR3. Germline CDR1 reads DFQATT; CDR2 reads SNEGSKA (reference sequence). V lost 4 bases to trimming and J lost 8 bases, with 12 bases between them. The CDR3 loop is CSAMVPGYIQYF. The DNA for the CDR3 is TGCAGTGCTATGGTTCCTGGGTACATTCAGTACTTC.

This clonotype appeared many times. The chain carries TRBV5-1 and TRBJ2-7; TRBD1 is a possible D gene (6 bases). The CDR3 consists of 15 residues. Trimming stripped 4 bases from V and 5 bases from J, with 19 bases between. Germline V gene sequence: CDR1 SGHRS, CDR2 YFSETQ. CDR3 DNA: TGCGCCAGCAGCGAAGGGGACAACTCCTGGGACGAGCAGTACTTC. As protein: CASSEGDNSWDEQYF.

In regard to this clonotype: At one end, the junction sequence differs from germline, possibly due to a read error. The chain is built from TRBV20-1 and TRBJ2-3, with TRBD2 matching 10 bases. This CDR3 is 15 amino acids long. CDR1 is DFQATT, CDR2 SNEGSKA, per germline (reference sequence). The CDR3 reads CSARPLAGITDTQNF. CDR3 nucleotide sequence: TGCAGTGCTAGGCCACTAGCGGGAATTACAGATACGCAGAATTTT.

On this clonotype itself: A much larger clone lies a single base off, so this may be a read error. J is TRBJ2-1 and V is TRBV11-2; D ambiguous. V dropped 5 bases and J dropped 8 bases, with 10 bases sitting between them. The length of the CDR3 is 12 residues. The V gene's germline CDR1 is SGHAT and CDR2 FQNNGV. The chain's CDR3 is CASSTLDYEQFF. The CDR3 region has the DNA TGTGCCAGCAGCACCCTAGACTATGAGCAGTTCTTC.

This clonotype was seen ten or more times. This rearrangement joins TRBV12-3 or TRBV12-4 to TRBJ1-1, with D perhaps TRBD1 (5 bases). The V and J ends lost 6 bases and 9 bases respectively, with 17 bases between them. The CDR3 runs to 13 residues. The CDR3, as DNA: TGTGCCAGCAGGGACAAGGGAAGGTTCAAAGCTTTCTTT. This translates into CASRDKGRFKAFF.

A word on this clonotype: It may be a read error: a sequence one base away is much more abundant. The chain recombines TRBV5-1 with TRBJ2-3; D ambiguous. Between the trimmed V and J ends, which lost 3 bases and 13 bases, there was a span of 15 bases. CDR3 size: 12 residues. The germline V gene has CDR1 SGHRS and CDR2 YFSETQ. The CDR3 DNA reads TGCGCCAGCAGCTACCCCGAGGACGCCAAGTATTTT. It yields the protein CASSYPEDAKYF.